The 28 T cell receptor beta chains presented below share a single source sample, sequenced in a study of T cells after yellow fever vaccination. MiXCR, applied by TCRdb to the 5' RACE reads, yields one record per CDR3 protein. The sample has 500,000 to 650,000 distinct CDR3 sequences, 10% to 15% seen once; the top ten hold 15%. Sequencing used PBMCs, obtained on the day of the yellow fever booster vaccination. The source of these receptors is a man aged 25 to 45 who received the YFV17D yellow fever vaccine.

This clonotype has a handful of counts. This chain links TRBV6-5 with TRBJ1-4, with TRBD1 as a possible D gene (6 bases). Germline V CDR1 and CDR2: MNHEY, SVGAGI. Trimming shortened V by 0 bases and J by 7 bases, and 15 bases separated the two germline ends. This CDR3 region has 16 residues. CDR3 in amino acids: CASSYSWSGRGEKLFF. DNA of the CDR3: TGTGCCAGCAGTTACTCTTGGTCAGGCAGGGGTGAAAAACTGTTTTTT.

The sample holds many counts of this clonotype. The gene calls are TRBV7-2 and TRBJ2-2; TRBD1 matches at 7 bases. CDR3 length equals 13 residues. Per germline, CDR1 SGHTA and CDR2 FQGNSA. The V and J ends lost 7 bases and 6 bases, in that order; junction bases with no gene match: 5. CDR3 in DNA: TGTGCCAGCACCAGACAGGGCTCCGGGGAGCTGTTTTTT. Its translation: CASTRQGSGELFF.

This chain uses TRBV7-6 with TRBJ1-1; D unclear. The CDR3 covers 14 residues. V shed 1 base and J shed 3 bases, with 9 bases lying between them. Germline V CDR1 and CDR2: SGHVS, FNYEAQ. The CDR3 sequence: CASSLEVSDTEAFF. The CDR3 region has the DNA TGTGCCAGCAGCTTAGAGGTGAGCGACACTGAAGCTTTCTTT.

This clonotype was seen only a few times. The chain has TRBV21-1 and TRBJ2-7; the table calls TRBD1, which could not be checked here. TRBV21-1 is labeled a pseudogene. The CDR3 loop spans 13 amino acids. The CDR3 spells CASTDRGAYEQYF. The CDR3 DNA sequence: TGTGCCAGCACCGACAGGGGAGCCTACGAGCAGTACTTC.

Only a few counts were recorded for this clonotype. This chain connects TRBV29-1 to TRBJ2-3; no clear D. Germline V gives CDR1 SQVTM, CDR2 ANQGSEA. This CDR3 contains 12 residues. Trimming removed 6 bases from V and 3 bases from J, with 10 bases in between. CDR3 region: CSVYTQTDTQYF. The CDR3 coding sequence is TGCAGCGTATACACTCAGACAGATACGCAGTATTTT.

This sequence joins TRBV19 and TRBJ2-2; no definite D call. Germline CDR1 is LNHDA and CDR2 is SQIVND (reference sequence). This CDR3 contains 15 residues. Trimming shortened V by 3 bases and J by 1 base, and 9 bases separated the two germline ends. For the CDR3, the DNA is TGTGCCAGTAGTATGGAACAGCAGAACACCGGGGAGCTGTTTTTT. Translated, it gives CASSMEQQNTGELFF.

The sample holds a few counts of this clonotype. The chain recombines TRBV7-2 with TRBJ2-7; D remains ambiguous. The germline CDR1 and CDR2 sequences are SGHTA and FQGNSA. Trimming took off 8 bases at V and 0 bases at J, with 8 bases between the two ends. The CDR3 consists of 12 residues. The CDR3 loop is CASQQSSYEQYF. As DNA, the CDR3 is TGTGCCAGCCAACAGAGCTCCTACGAGCAGTACTTC. Based on the CDR3 plus reference TRBV7-2 and TRBJ2-7, the full variable domain is GAGVSQSPSNKVTEKGKDVELRCDPISGHTALYWYRQSLGQGLEFLIYFQGNSAPDKSGLPSDRFSAERTGGSVSTLTIQRTQQEDSAVYLCASQQSSYEQYFGPGTRLTVT.

The rearrangement uses TRBV5-1 and TRBJ2-6, with unresolved D. Germline V gene sequence: CDR1 SGHRS, CDR2 YFSETQ. Trimming removed 5 bases from V and 2 bases from J, with 8 bases in between. The CDR3 contains 14 residues. CDR3 loop: CASSTAPGANVLTF. As DNA, the CDR3 is TGCGCCAGCAGTACCGCCCCTGGGGCCAACGTCCTGACTTTC.

At least ten counts were recorded for this clonotype. V gene TRBV6-5 combines with J gene TRBJ2-2; D possibly corresponds to TRBD2 (5 bases). This CDR3 spans 16 amino acids. With 3 bases removed from V and 7 bases from J, the gap between germline ends came to 18 bases. In germline, CDR1 is MNHEY, CDR2 SVGAGI. The CDR3 bases are TGTGCCAGCAGTTATGGTCCGGGGATCGTCCACGGGGAGCTGTTTTTT. It yields the protein CASSYGPGIVHGELFF.

This chain joins TRBV27 and TRBJ2-1; D call uncertain. The CDR3 is 12 amino acids. Per the germline V gene, CDR1 is MNHEY and CDR2 is SMNVEV (reference sequence). V gave up 8 bases and J gave up 10 bases, with 15 bases separating them. The CDR3 sequence is CASGPLGWEQFF. In DNA, the CDR3 is TGTGCCAGCGGGCCCTTAGGTTGGGAGCAGTTCTTC.

This chain joins TRBV7-2 and TRBJ2-7; the match to TRBD2 covers 9 bases. The CDR3 runs 17 residues. Germline V gene data show CDR1 as SGHTA and CDR2 as FQGNSA. The V segment lost 3 bases and the J segment 6 bases; nucleotides outside the gene matches: 15. CDR3 in DNA: TGTGCCAGCAGCTTTAGGGAAGGCGGGAGGGTTCCTGCCGAGCAGTACTTC. It translates to CASSFREGGRVPAEQYF.

This rearrangement joins TRBV20-1 to TRBJ2-3, with 9 positions matching TRBD2. CDR1 is DFQATT and CDR2 is SNEGSKA in the germline V gene (reference sequence). The V gene end was trimmed by 1 base and the J gene end by 4 bases; junction bases not matched to a gene: 15. CDR3 size: 18 residues. CDR3 protein: CSARGGLQPGLAPDTQYF. CDR3 DNA sequence: TGCAGTGCTAGAGGAGGATTACAACCGGGACTAGCTCCAGATACGCAGTATTTT.

In DNA form, the CDR3 reads TGTGCCAGCAGCTTAGATGTCTCCTCCTACGAGCAGTACTTC. The encoded protein is CASSLDVSSYEQYF. V gene TRBV7-9 combines with J gene TRBJ2-7; D gene uncertain. Germline CDR1 is SEHNR and CDR2 is FQNEAQ (reference sequence). Trimming took off 1 base at V and 0 bases at J, with 7 bases between the two ends. This CDR3 contains 14 residues.

This clonotype was observed a few times. The V and J genes are TRBV20-1 and TRBJ1-4; D gene uncertain. The germline gives CDR1 DFQATT, CDR2 SNEGSKA (reference sequence). This CDR3 contains 15 residues. V gave up 1 base and J gave up 6 bases, with 15 bases separating them. CDR3 nucleotide sequence: TGCAGTGCTAGAGTTTCGGGTAGACTGGATGAAAAACTGTTTTTT. Encoded protein: CSARVSGRLDEKLFF.

The CDR3 sequence is CASSLFRGPYEQYF. CDR3 nucleotide sequence: TGTGCCAGCAGCTTATTTCGGGGTCCTTACGAGCAGTACTTC. The chain links TRBV11-2 to TRBJ2-7, with D maybe TRBD2 (5 bases). The CDR3 runs 14 residues. The germline V gene encodes CDR1 SGHAT and CDR2 FQNNGV. V was cut by 2 bases and J by 4 bases, with 12 bases left in between.

In this sample, this clonotype turned up a few times. A junction boundary mismatches the germline segment, possibly from a read error. The chain carries TRBV7-7 and TRBJ2-1, with D possibly being TRBD2 (6 bases). Germline CDR1 and CDR2: SSHAT and FNYEAQ (reference sequence). The CDR3 has 14 residues. The CDR3 sequence: CASSRLGGTGEQFF. The DNA for the CDR3 is TGTGCTAGCAGCCGACTAGGTGGTACGGGTGAGCAGTTCTTC.

The chain employs TRBV19 and TRBJ1-5; the D is unclear. This CDR3 is built from 12 residues. From germline, CDR1 is LNHDA and CDR2 SQIVND (reference sequence). Trimming stripped 2 bases from V and 3 bases from J, with 2 bases between. CDR3 sequence: CASSIINQPQHF. CDR3 DNA sequence: TGTGCCAGTAGTATAATCAATCAGCCCCAGCATTTT.

This chain links TRBV7-2 with TRBJ1-2; 9 positions match TRBD1. This CDR3 spans 15 amino acids. V shed 5 bases and J 8 bases; nucleotides not matched to a gene: 12. Germline V gives CDR1 SGHTA, CDR2 FQGNSA. CDR3 in amino acids: CASSSQTGGGVGYTF. The CDR3 DNA follows: TGTGCCAGCAGCAGCCAGACAGGGGGTGGTGTAGGCTACACCTTC.

V gene TRBV6-5 combines with J gene TRBJ2-7; TRBD1 is a possible D gene (5 bases). The V gene's germline CDR1 is MNHEY and CDR2 SVGAGI. V lost 6 bases and J lost 2, with 14 bases in between. The CDR3 is 14 amino acids. CDR3 region: CASRLMVGAYEQYF. The CDR3 DNA follows: TGTGCCAGCAGATTAATGGTAGGGGCCTACGAGCAGTACTTC.

This clonotype was seen more than once but under ten times. The chain is built from TRBV5-6 and TRBJ2-1; tentative D call: TRBD1 (5 bases). This CDR3 has 15 amino acids. V was cut by 3 bases and J by 2 bases, with 12 bases left in between. Per germline, CDR1 SGHDT and CDR2 YYEEEE. DNA of the CDR3: TGTGCCAGCAGCTCGACCAGGGAAGCCTACAATGAGCAGTTCTTC. Protein: CASSSTREAYNEQFF.

The gene calls are TRBV3-1 and TRBJ2-2; tentative D call: TRBD2 (5 bases). The germline V gene encodes CDR1 LGHDT and CDR2 YNNKEL (reference sequence). V dropped 4 bases and J dropped 9 bases, with 12 bases sitting between them. The CDR3 is 13 amino acids. The CDR3 sequence is CASSRGINRELFF. CDR3 in DNA: TGTGCCAGCAGCCGAGGGATTAACCGGGAGCTGTTTTTT.

The V call is TRBV9, the J call TRBJ1-4, with D perhaps matching TRBD1 (5 bases). The V and J ends lost 3 bases and 2 bases respectively, with 8 bases between them. In germline, CDR1 is SGDLS, CDR2 YYNGEE. CDR3 length: 14 residues. CDR3 residues: CASSGGDTNEKLFF. The CDR3 bases are TGTGCCAGCAGCGGAGGGGACACTAATGAAAAACTGTTTTTT. Using reference TRBV9 and TRBJ1-4 for the parts outside the CDR3, the full variable domain is DSGVTQTPKHLITATGQRVTLRCSPRSGDLSVYWYQQSLDQGLQFLIQYYNGEERAKGNILERFSAQQFPDLHSELNLSSLELGDSALYFCASSGGDTNEKLFFGSGTQLSVL.

The table lists this clonotype with a few counts. This sequence joins TRBV20-1 and TRBJ2-7, with 10 bases fitting TRBD2. This CDR3 has 15 residues. The germline V gene has CDR1 DFQATT and CDR2 SNEGSKA (reference sequence). V gave up 0 bases and J gave up 5 bases; unmatched junction bases: 7. DNA for the CDR3: TGCAGTGCTAGAGATTGGCCTAGCGGGAGCCACGAGCAGTACTTC. Amino acid sequence: CSARDWPSGSHEQYF.

This clonotype has only one observation. The V call is TRBV20-1, the J call TRBJ2-1; a weak D match, TRBD2 (5 bases). The V and J ends lost 4 bases and 7 bases respectively, with 14 bases between them. CDR3 size: 13 residues. The germline CDR1 and CDR2 sequences are DFQATT and SNEGSKA (reference sequence). The CDR3 DNA sequence: TGCAGTGCTACTGGACTCAAAGGTAATGAGCAGTTCTTC. Protein: CSATGLKGNEQFF.

This clonotype was picked up a small number of times. V and J are TRBV6-1 and TRBJ2-2; tentatively, D is TRBD1 (6 bases). This CDR3 spans 14 amino acids. The V gene lost 5 bases and the J gene lost 9 bases, with 16 bases spanning the gap. The V gene's germline CDR1 is MNHNS and CDR2 SASEGT. The CDR3 DNA is TGTGCCAGCAGTCCCCCCCACAGGGTGAGGGAGCTGTTTTTT. Encoded protein: CASSPPHRVRELFF.

The rearrangement uses TRBV7-9 and TRBJ2-1, with D perhaps matching TRBD2 (6 bases). The CDR3 contains 17 residues. CDR1 SEHNR and CDR2 FQNEAQ come from the germline V gene (reference sequence). V was clipped by 0 bases and J by 1 base, with 13 bases between them. The CDR3 loop reads CASSLALTGVSYNEQFF. The CDR3 coding sequence is TGTGCCAGCAGCTTAGCGCTAACGGGAGTATCCTACAATGAGCAGTTCTTC.

This clonotype occurred many times. This sequence joins TRBV6-5 and TRBJ2-7; D ambiguous. V was trimmed by 6 bases and J by 6 bases, leaving 15 bases between them. CDR3 length: 13 amino acids. Germline V gene data show CDR1 as MNHEY and CDR2 as SVGAGI. The CDR3 reads CASRLGQTGEQYF. DNA of the CDR3: TGTGCCAGCAGATTAGGGCAGACGGGCGAGCAGTACTTC.

This clonotype was observed many times. This rearrangement joins TRBV7-2 to TRBJ2-1; 10 nucleotides agree with TRBD2. Per the germline V gene, CDR1 is SGHTA and CDR2 is FQGNSA. CDR3 length: 15 residues. The junction had 4 bases not matched to a gene; V was cut back by 4 bases and J by 4 bases. The CDR3 DNA follows: TGTGCCAGCAGCTGGACTAGCGGCATATACAATGAGCAGTTCTTC. As protein: CASSWTSGIYNEQFF.